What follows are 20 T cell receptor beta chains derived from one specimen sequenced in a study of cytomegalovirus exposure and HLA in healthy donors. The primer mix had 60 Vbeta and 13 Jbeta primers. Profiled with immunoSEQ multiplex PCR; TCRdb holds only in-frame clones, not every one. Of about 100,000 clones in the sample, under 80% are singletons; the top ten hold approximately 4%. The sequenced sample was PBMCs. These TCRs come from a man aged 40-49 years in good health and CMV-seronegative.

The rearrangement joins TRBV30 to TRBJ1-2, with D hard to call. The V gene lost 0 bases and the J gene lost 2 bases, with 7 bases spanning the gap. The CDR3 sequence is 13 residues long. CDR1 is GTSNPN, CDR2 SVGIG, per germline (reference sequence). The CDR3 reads CAWSVGRNYGYTF. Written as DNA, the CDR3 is TGTGCCTGGAGTGTTGGCAGGAACTATGGCTACACCTTC.

CDR3 residues: CASSLGQDNTEAFF. The DNA for the CDR3 is TGTGCCAGCAGCTTAGGACAGGACAACACTGAAGCTTTCTTT. The gene calls are TRBV11-2 and TRBJ1-1; tentative D call: TRBD1 (6 bases). Germline V gene sequence: CDR1 SGHAT, CDR2 FQNNGV. The CDR3 has 14 amino acids. V was shortened by 1 base and J by 2 bases, with 8 bases between the two germline ends.

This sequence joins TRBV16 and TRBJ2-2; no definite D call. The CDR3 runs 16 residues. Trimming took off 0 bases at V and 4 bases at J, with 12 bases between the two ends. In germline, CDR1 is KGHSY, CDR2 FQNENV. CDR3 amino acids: CASSQSADITTGELFF. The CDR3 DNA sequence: TGTGCCAGCAGCCAATCCGCAGACATTACCACCGGGGAGCTGTTTTTT.

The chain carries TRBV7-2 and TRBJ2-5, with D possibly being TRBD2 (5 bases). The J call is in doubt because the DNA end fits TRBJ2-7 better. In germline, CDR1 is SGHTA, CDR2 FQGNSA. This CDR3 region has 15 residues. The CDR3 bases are TGTGCCAGCAGCTTTGGACTCCCCAGCTCCTACGAGCAGTACTTC. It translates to CASSFGLPSSYEQYF.

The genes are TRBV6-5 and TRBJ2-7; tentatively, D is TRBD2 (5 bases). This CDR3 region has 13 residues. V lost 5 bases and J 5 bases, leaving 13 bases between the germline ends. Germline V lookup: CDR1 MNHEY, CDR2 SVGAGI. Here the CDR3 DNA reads TGTGCCAGCAGTCCCCCGGGGTTCAACGAGCAGTACTTC. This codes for CASSPPGFNEQYF.

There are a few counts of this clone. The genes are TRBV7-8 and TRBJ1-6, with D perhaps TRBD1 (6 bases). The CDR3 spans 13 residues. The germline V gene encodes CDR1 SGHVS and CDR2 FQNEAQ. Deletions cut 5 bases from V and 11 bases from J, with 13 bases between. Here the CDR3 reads CASSREGGPPLHF. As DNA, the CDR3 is TGTGCCAGCAGCCGCGAAGGGGGTCCACCCCTCCACTTT.

The CDR3 sequence: CASSFRDTTEAFF. CDR3 DNA: TGTGCCAGCAGCTTCCGGGACACCACTGAAGCTTTCTTT. The chain has TRBV7-2 and TRBJ1-1; D possibly corresponds to TRBD1 (6 bases). Germline lookup yields CDR1 SGHTA and CDR2 FQGNSA. V lost 3 bases to trimming and J lost 4 bases, with 9 bases between them. This CDR3 region has 13 residues. The full variable domain, with the rest looked up from reference TRBV7-2 and TRBJ1-1, is GAGVSQSPSNKVTEKGKDVELRCDPISGHTALYWYRQSLGQGLEFLIYFQGNSAPDKSGLPSDRFSAERTGGSVSTLTIQRTQQEDSAVYLCASSFRDTTEAFFGQGTRLTVV.

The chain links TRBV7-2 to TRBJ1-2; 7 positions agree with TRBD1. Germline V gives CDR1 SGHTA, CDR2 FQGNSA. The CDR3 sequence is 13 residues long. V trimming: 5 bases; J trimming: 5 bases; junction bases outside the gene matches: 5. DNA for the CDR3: TGTGCCAGCAGCCCCGACAGGGAATATGGCTACACCTTC. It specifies CASSPDREYGYTF.

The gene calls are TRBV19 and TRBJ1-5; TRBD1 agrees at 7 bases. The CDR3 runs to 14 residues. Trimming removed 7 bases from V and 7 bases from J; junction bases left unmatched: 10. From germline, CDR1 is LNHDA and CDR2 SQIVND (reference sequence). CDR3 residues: CASTTDRVGQPQHF. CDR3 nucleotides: TGTGCCAGTACCACAGACAGGGTCGGACAGCCCCAGCATTTT.

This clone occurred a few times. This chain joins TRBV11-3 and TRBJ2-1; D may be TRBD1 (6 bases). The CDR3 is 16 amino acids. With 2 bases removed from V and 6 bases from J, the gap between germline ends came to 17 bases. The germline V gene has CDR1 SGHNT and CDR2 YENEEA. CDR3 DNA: TGTGCCAGCAGCTTATCAGTGGGGGCCCCCTTCAATGAGCAGTTCTTC. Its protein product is CASSLSVGAPFNEQFF.

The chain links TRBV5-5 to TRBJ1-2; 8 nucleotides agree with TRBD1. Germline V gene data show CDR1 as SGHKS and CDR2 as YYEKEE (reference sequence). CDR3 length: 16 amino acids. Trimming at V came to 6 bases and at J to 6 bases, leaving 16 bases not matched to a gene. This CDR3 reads CASNPEWTGPGDGYTF. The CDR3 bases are TGTGCCAGCAACCCTGAGTGGACAGGGCCCGGGGATGGCTACACCTTC.

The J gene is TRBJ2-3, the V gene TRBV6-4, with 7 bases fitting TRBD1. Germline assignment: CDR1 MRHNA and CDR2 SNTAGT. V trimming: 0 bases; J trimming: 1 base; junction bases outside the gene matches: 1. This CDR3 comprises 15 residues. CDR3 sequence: CASSDSTGRTDTQYF. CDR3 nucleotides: TGTGCCAGCAGTGACTCGACAGGGCGCACAGATACGCAGTATTTT.

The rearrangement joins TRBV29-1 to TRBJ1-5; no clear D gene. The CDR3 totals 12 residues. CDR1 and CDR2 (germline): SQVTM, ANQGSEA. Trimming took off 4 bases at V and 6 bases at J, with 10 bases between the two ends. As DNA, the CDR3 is TGCAGCGTTGGGGGAGAGGGTCAGCCCCAGCATTTT. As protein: CSVGGEGQPQHF.

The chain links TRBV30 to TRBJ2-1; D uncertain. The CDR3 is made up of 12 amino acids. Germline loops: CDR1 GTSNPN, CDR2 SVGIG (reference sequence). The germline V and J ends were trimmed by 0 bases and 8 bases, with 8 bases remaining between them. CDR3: CAWSVPPDEQFF. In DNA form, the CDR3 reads TGTGCCTGGAGTGTCCCTCCTGATGAGCAGTTCTTC.

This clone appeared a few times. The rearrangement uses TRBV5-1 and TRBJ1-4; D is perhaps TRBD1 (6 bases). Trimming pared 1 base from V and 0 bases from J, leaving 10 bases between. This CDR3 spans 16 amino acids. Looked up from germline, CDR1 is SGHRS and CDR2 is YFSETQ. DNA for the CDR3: TGCGCCAGCAGCTTGAAGGGGGGGGCAACTAATGAAAAACTGTTTTTT. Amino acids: CASSLKGGATNEKLFF.

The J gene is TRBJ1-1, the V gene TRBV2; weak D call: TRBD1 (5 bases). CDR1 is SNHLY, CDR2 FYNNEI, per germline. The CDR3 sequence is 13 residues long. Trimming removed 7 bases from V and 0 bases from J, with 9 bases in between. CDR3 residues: CASTGQLNTEAFF. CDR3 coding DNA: TGTGCCAGCACTGGACAACTGAACACTGAAGCTTTCTTT.

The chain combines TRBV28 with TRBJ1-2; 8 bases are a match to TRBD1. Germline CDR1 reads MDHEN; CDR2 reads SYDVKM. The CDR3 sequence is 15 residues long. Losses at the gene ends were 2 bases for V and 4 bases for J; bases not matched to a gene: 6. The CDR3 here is CASSLGDRSLYGYTF. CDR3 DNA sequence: TGTGCCAGCAGTTTAGGGGACAGGTCCCTCTATGGCTACACCTTC.

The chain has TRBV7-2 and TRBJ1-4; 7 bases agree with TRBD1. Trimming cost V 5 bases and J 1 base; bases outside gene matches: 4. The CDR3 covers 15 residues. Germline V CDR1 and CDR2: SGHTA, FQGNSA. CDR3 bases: TGTGCCAGCAGCCCCTGGACAGGAACTAATGAAAAACTGTTTTTT. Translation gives CASSPWTGTNEKLFF.

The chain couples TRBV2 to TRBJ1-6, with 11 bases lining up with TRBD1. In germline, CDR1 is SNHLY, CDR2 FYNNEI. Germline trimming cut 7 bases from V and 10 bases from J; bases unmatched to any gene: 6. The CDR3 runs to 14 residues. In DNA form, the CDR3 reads TGTGCCAGCACGGACAGGGGGCGAGGGTCACCCCTCCACTTT. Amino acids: CASTDRGRGSPLHF.

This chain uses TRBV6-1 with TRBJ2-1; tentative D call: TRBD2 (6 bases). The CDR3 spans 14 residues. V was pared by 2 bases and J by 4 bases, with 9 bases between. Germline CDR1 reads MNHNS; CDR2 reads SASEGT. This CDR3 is CASSEMEGYNEQFF. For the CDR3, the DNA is TGTGCCAGCAGTGAAATGGAGGGGTACAATGAGCAGTTCTTC.